Sequencing of this T cell receptor beta chain was carried out in a study of spatial heterogeneity in lung cancer. Study as a whole: The count of detected beta-chain sequences consistently exceeded that of alpha-chain sequences. Mean representation of each unique TCR and UMI combination in the raw reads exceeded nine occurrences.

The CDR3 is 15 amino acids. The V gene lost 0 bases and the J gene lost 9 bases, with 17 bases spanning the gap. Germline V gives CDR1 KGHSY, CDR2 FQNENV. The time point: sample taken at primary tumor resection. Sequencing of whole RNA from tumor, nontumor lung or frozen PBMC involved no sorting. Samples were obtained from 65 to 80 donors, all untreated early-stage non-small cell lung cancer patients. A unique molecular identifier was attached to every TCR cDNA molecule. TCRdb re-derived calls from the 5' RACE reads in MiXCR, one entry per CDR3 protein. This table has more than 10,000 distinct CDR3 sequences, approximately 5% appearing once. This clonotype occurred many times. This beta chain slipped into a library made for alpha chains as a stray read, so its size is not meaningful.

The sequencing used lung tumor tissue, collected at surgery. This TCR derives from a human donor with early-stage non-small cell lung cancer. V is TRBV16 and J is TRBJ1-2; possible D gene TRBD1, 5 bases. The CDR3 is CASSQSRDRSFRYTF. For the CDR3, the DNA is TGTGCCAGCAGCCAATCGCGGGACCGCTCTTTTCGCTACACCTTC.